The rows below give T cell receptor beta chains drawn from one sample of a study of response to subunit inactivated influenza vaccine. TCRdb called the RT-PCR reads again in MiXCR, with one record for every CDR3 protein. The table has a few hundred thousand distinct CDR3 sequences, just over 20% seen once. The sequenced sample was PBMCs from blood, obtained approximately 20 months after vaccination. The origin of the receptors is a man aged 45 to 70 who received an inactivated influenza vaccine. Each CDR3 is given with its conserved first and last residue. Each record gives: CDR3 protein, CDR3 DNA, D gene, V gene, clone size, J gene. The D gene is left open where the match is weak. Size tells how often a clone was seen (once, few, many) or the class of an expanded clone, and some rows leave it out.

CDR3aa: CASSRQGAAQPQHF; CDR3nt: TGTGCCAGCAGCAGACAGGGGGCCGCCCAGCCCCAGCATTTT; d_gene: TRBD1; v_gene: TRBV5-5; abundance: -; j_gene: TRBJ1-5
CDR3aa: CASSQAGGRAIDTQYF; CDR3nt: TGCGCCAGCAGCCAAGCCGGCGGGAGAGCGATTGATACGCAGTATTTT; d_gene: TRBD2; v_gene: TRBV4-3; abundance: -; j_gene: TRBJ2-3
CDR3aa: CASSYRAVPTGGEAFF; CDR3nt: TGTGCCAGCAGTTACAGGGCAGTACCCACTGGGGGTGAAGCTTTCTTT; d_gene: -; v_gene: TRBV6-2/TRBV6-3; abundance: many; j_gene: TRBJ1-1
CDR3aa: CASSLVSGGPTDTQYF; CDR3nt: TGTGCCAGCAGCTTAGTTAGCGGGGGCCCCACAGATACGCAGTATTTT; d_gene: TRBD2; v_gene: TRBV7-8; abundance: few; j_gene: TRBJ2-3
CDR3aa: CASSVAGPNQPQHF; CDR3nt: TGTGCCAGTAGCGTCGCGGGGCCGAATCAGCCCCAGCATTTT; d_gene: -; v_gene: TRBV19; abundance: many; j_gene: TRBJ1-5
CDR3aa: CASTASGLFQETQYF; CDR3nt: TGTGCCAGCACCGCTAGCGGGCTCTTTCAAGAGACCCAGTACTTC; d_gene: TRBD2; v_gene: TRBV12-3/TRBV12-4; abundance: -; j_gene: TRBJ2-5
CDR3aa: CSARKTGGTTLGTDTQYF; CDR3nt: TGCAGTGCTAGGAAAACAGGAGGGACTACCTTAGGTACAGATACGCAGTATTTT; d_gene: TRBD2; v_gene: TRBV20-1; abundance: many; j_gene: TRBJ2-3
CDR3aa: CASSQWTKQGVPYEQYF; CDR3nt: TGTGCCAGCAGCCAATGGACGAAACAGGGGGTTCCCTACGAGCAGTACTTC; d_gene: TRBD1; v_gene: TRBV3-1; abundance: -; j_gene: TRBJ2-7
CDR3aa: CASSVLPPGQGRETQYF; CDR3nt: TGCGCCAGCAGCGTACTTCCTCCGGGACAGGGACGGGAGACCCAGTACTTC; d_gene: TRBD1; v_gene: TRBV5-1; abundance: -; j_gene: TRBJ2-5
CDR3aa: CASSQDRRKTPLHF; CDR3nt: TGTGCCAGCAGCCAAGATCGGCGGAAAACACCCCTCCACTTT; d_gene: -; v_gene: TRBV3-1; abundance: few; j_gene: TRBJ1-6
CDR3aa: CASSQERVPREKLFF; CDR3nt: TGTGCCAGCAGCCAGGAGCGCGTTCCCCGTGAAAAACTGTTTTTT; d_gene: -; v_gene: TRBV4-2; abundance: few; j_gene: TRBJ1-4
CDR3aa: CASSLGGVNEQFF; CDR3nt: TGTGCCAGCAGCTTAGGAGGCGTCAATGAGCAGTTCTTC; d_gene: -; v_gene: TRBV11-3; abundance: -; j_gene: TRBJ2-1
CDR3aa: CATRGDRDQPQHF; CDR3nt: TGTGCCACCCGGGGGGACCGCGATCAGCCCCAGCATTTT; d_gene: -; v_gene: TRBV10-3; abundance: -; j_gene: TRBJ1-5
CDR3aa: CSASWGIGRDEQFF; CDR3nt: TGCAGTGCTAGTTGGGGGATTGGGCGGGACGAGCAGTTCTTC; d_gene: -; v_gene: TRBV20-1; abundance: -; j_gene: TRBJ2-1
CDR3aa: CASRRLGTDTQYF; CDR3nt: TGTGCCAGCAGACGTCTCGGCACAGATACGCAGTATTTT; d_gene: -; v_gene: TRBV12-3/TRBV12-4; abundance: -; j_gene: TRBJ2-3
CDR3aa: CSALRDRSNTEAFF; CDR3nt: TGCAGCGCGCTCCGGGACAGGTCGAACACTGAAGCTTTCTTT; d_gene: TRBD1; v_gene: TRBV29-1; abundance: few; j_gene: TRBJ1-1
CDR3aa: CASSLYTGGTYNSPLHF; CDR3nt: TGTGCCAGCAGCCTATATACAGGGGGCACCTATAATTCACCCCTCCACTTT; d_gene: TRBD1; v_gene: TRBV13; abundance: few; j_gene: TRBJ1-6
CDR3aa: CASSYSKLRGSLSSYNEQFF; CDR3nt: TGTGCCAGCAGTTACTCAAAACTTCGGGGAAGCCTAAGCTCCTACAATGAGCAGTTCTTC; d_gene: -; v_gene: TRBV6-2/TRBV6-3; abundance: -; j_gene: TRBJ2-1
CDR3aa: CASRHLRGTDTQYF; CDR3nt: TGTGCCAGCAGACACCTCCGAGGCACAGATACGCAGTATTTT; d_gene: -; v_gene: TRBV28; abundance: -; j_gene: TRBJ2-3
CDR3aa: CASSQEYQDRWENTIYF; CDR3nt: TGCGCCAGCAGCCAAGAATACCAGGACAGATGGGAAAACACCATATATTTT; d_gene: -; v_gene: TRBV4-3; abundance: many; j_gene: TRBJ1-3
CDR3aa: CASSTGAGGINEQFF; CDR3nt: TGTGCCAGCAGCACCGGAGCGGGAGGGATCAATGAGCAGTTCTTC; d_gene: TRBD2; v_gene: TRBV11-2; abundance: few; j_gene: TRBJ2-1
CDR3aa: CASTKTGVKETQYF; CDR3nt: TGTGCCAGCACCAAGACAGGGGTGAAAGAGACCCAGTACTTC; d_gene: TRBD1; v_gene: TRBV12-3/TRBV12-4; abundance: few; j_gene: TRBJ2-5
CDR3aa: CASSPGTGTNNEKLFF; CDR3nt: TGCGCCAGCAGCCCAGGGACAGGGACCAATAATGAAAAACTGTTTTTT; d_gene: TRBD1; v_gene: TRBV5-1; abundance: few; j_gene: TRBJ1-4
CDR3aa: CSVSGQDAEAFF; CDR3nt: TGCAGCGTTTCCGGACAGGACGCTGAAGCTTTCTTT; d_gene: TRBD1; v_gene: TRBV29-1; abundance: many; j_gene: TRBJ1-1
CDR3aa: CSARRTGANTEAFF; CDR3nt: TGCAGTGCTAGACGTACAGGGGCGAACACTGAAGCTTTCTTT; d_gene: TRBD1; v_gene: TRBV20-1; abundance: -; j_gene: TRBJ1-1
CDR3aa: CASTQTRGGGTDTQYF; CDR3nt: TGTGCCAGCACACAAACCCGCGGGGGTGGCACAGATACGCAGTATTTT; d_gene: TRBD2; v_gene: TRBV7-2; abundance: -; j_gene: TRBJ2-3
CDR3aa: CASSLGPKTYNSPLHF; CDR3nt: TGTGCCAGCAGCTTGGGTCCAAAGACCTATAATTCACCCCTCCACTTT; d_gene: -; v_gene: TRBV5-6; abundance: few; j_gene: TRBJ1-6
CDR3aa: CASSWLDSNQPQHF; CDR3nt: TGTGCCAGCAGTTGGTTGGATAGCAATCAGCCCCAGCATTTT; d_gene: -; v_gene: TRBV6-5; abundance: few; j_gene: TRBJ1-5
CDR3aa: CASSYGTTDEQFF; CDR3nt: TGTGCCAGCAGCTACGGGACGACTGATGAGCAGTTCTTC; d_gene: -; v_gene: TRBV7-2; abundance: -; j_gene: TRBJ2-1
CDR3aa: CASSRPTGYEQYF; CDR3nt: TGTGCCAGCAGCCGACCTACAGGCTACGAGCAGTACTTC; d_gene: -; v_gene: TRBV3-1; abundance: -; j_gene: TRBJ2-7
CDR3aa: CSVKQGQGPNQPQHF; CDR3nt: TGCAGCGTTAAGCAGGGACAGGGTCCCAATCAGCCCCAGCATTTT; d_gene: TRBD1; v_gene: TRBV29-1; abundance: many; j_gene: TRBJ1-5
CDR3aa: CSATGGTDTQYF; CDR3nt: TGCAGTGCCACGGGGGGCACAGATACGCAGTATTTT; d_gene: -; v_gene: TRBV20-1; abundance: -; j_gene: TRBJ2-3
CDR3aa: CASSLGQGSGGYTF; CDR3nt: TGCGCCAGCAGCTTGGGACAGGGTTCGGGTGGCTACACCTTC; d_gene: TRBD1; v_gene: TRBV5-1; abundance: few; j_gene: TRBJ1-2
CDR3aa: CASSLSSGGMSEQFF; CDR3nt: TGTGCCAGCAGTTTAAGTAGCGGGGGTATGAGTGAGCAGTTCTTC; d_gene: TRBD2; v_gene: TRBV28; abundance: once; j_gene: TRBJ2-1
CDR3aa: CASSQGPGGYGYTF; CDR3nt: TGTGCCAGCAGCCAGGGTCCCGGGGGCTATGGCTACACCTTC; d_gene: -; v_gene: TRBV4-2; abundance: few; j_gene: TRBJ1-2
CDR3aa: CASSPLGGYGYTF; CDR3nt: TGTGCCAGCAGCCCACTAGGGGGCTATGGCTACACCTTC; d_gene: -; v_gene: TRBV7-6; abundance: few; j_gene: TRBJ1-2
CDR3aa: CASSGTGPQVSYNEQFF; CDR3nt: TGTGCCAGCAGTGGAACAGGCCCCCAGGTGTCCTACAATGAGCAGTTCTTC; d_gene: -; v_gene: TRBV28; abundance: few; j_gene: TRBJ2-1
CDR3aa: CSAKTGARYQPQHF; CDR3nt: TGCAGTGCTAAGACAGGGGCGAGGTATCAGCCCCAGCATTTT; d_gene: TRBD1; v_gene: TRBV20-1; abundance: -; j_gene: TRBJ1-5
CDR3aa: CASSLGWGNTEAFF; CDR3nt: TGTGCCAGCAGTTTAGGATGGGGGAACACTGAAGCTTTCTTT; d_gene: -; v_gene: TRBV27; abundance: many; j_gene: TRBJ1-1
CDR3aa: CSARNNPGNSQHF; CDR3nt: TGCAGTGCTAGAAACAACCCAGGTAACTCCCAGCATTTT; d_gene: -; v_gene: TRBV20-1; abundance: -; j_gene: TRBJ1-5
CDR3aa: CASSVGWEQYF; CDR3nt: TGTGCCAGCAGTGTTGGTTGGGAGCAGTACTTC; d_gene: -; v_gene: TRBV2; abundance: -; j_gene: TRBJ2-7
CDR3aa: CAWAGDSPGNTIYF; CDR3nt: TGTGCCTGGGCCGGGGACTCACCTGGAAACACCATATATTTT; d_gene: -; v_gene: TRBV30; abundance: few; j_gene: TRBJ1-3
CDR3aa: CASSLESLRTSYGYTF; CDR3nt: TGTGCCAGCAGCTTGGAGTCCTTAAGGACAAGCTATGGCTACACCTTC; d_gene: -; v_gene: TRBV5-6; abundance: -; j_gene: TRBJ1-2
CDR3aa: CASSSPGLAAQETQYF; CDR3nt: TGCGCCAGCAGCTCTCCGGGACTAGCGGCTCAAGAGACCCAGTACTTC; d_gene: TRBD2; v_gene: TRBV5-1; abundance: few; j_gene: TRBJ2-5
CDR3aa: CATSGTGVADTQYF; CDR3nt: TGTGCCACATCCGGGACAGGGGTAGCAGATACGCAGTATTTT; d_gene: TRBD1; v_gene: TRBV24-1; abundance: -; j_gene: TRBJ2-3
CDR3aa: CASSSPQGAGELFF; CDR3nt: TGTGCCAGCAGTTCCCCGCAGGGCGCCGGGGAGCTGTTTTTT; d_gene: -; v_gene: TRBV6-2/TRBV6-3; abundance: -; j_gene: TRBJ2-2
CDR3aa: CASSPIITTEAFF; CDR3nt: TGTGCCAGCAGCCCTATCATCACCACTGAAGCTTTCTTT; d_gene: -; v_gene: TRBV11-2; abundance: few; j_gene: TRBJ1-1
CDR3aa: CASSKGPWLAGGPTGELFF; CDR3nt: TGTGCCAGCAGCAAAGGCCCCTGGCTAGCGGGGGGACCCACCGGGGAGCTGTTTTTT; d_gene: -; v_gene: TRBV21-1; abundance: -; j_gene: TRBJ2-2
CDR3aa: CSARDRVSYGYTF; CDR3nt: TGCAGTGCTAGGGACAGGGTTAGCTATGGCTACACCTTC; d_gene: TRBD1; v_gene: TRBV20-1; abundance: many; j_gene: TRBJ1-2
CDR3aa: CASSERTANSNQPQHF; CDR3nt: TGTGCCAGCAGTGAACGGACAGCTAATAGCAATCAGCCCCAGCATTTT; d_gene: -; v_gene: TRBV12-3/TRBV12-4; abundance: -; j_gene: TRBJ1-5